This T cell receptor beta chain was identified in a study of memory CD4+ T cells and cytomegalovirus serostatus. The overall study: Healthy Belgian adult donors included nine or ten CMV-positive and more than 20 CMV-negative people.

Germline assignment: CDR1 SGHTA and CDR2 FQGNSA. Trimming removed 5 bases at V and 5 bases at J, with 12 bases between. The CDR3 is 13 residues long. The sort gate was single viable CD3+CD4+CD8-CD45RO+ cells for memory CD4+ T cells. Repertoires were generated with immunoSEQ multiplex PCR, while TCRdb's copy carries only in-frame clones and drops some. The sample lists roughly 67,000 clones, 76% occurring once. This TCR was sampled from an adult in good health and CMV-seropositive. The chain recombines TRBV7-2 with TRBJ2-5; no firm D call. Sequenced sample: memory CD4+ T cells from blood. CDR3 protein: CASSLGSVETQYF. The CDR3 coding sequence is TGTGCCAGCAGCCTCGGATCGGTGGAGACCCAGTACTTC.